The clone carrying this T cell receptor beta chain was recorded many times. The data were obtained in a study of T-cell memory formation after mild COVID-19. Germline values: CDR1 SNHLY, CDR2 FYNNEI. The CDR3 extends over 16 amino acids. After removal of 5 bases from V and 3 bases from J, the junction contained 8 bases not matched to a gene. TCRdb analysed the 5' RACE reads with MiXCR anew, one entry per CDR3 protein. The sample records tens of thousands of distinct CDR3 sequences, around 7.2% being singletons. Sample: PBMCs or a T cell subset sorted from them (not recorded which). The source of this sequence is an adult woman who had mild COVID-19 (a few samples of this study predate the infection). Cell type and time point are not known. The V call is TRBV2, the J call TRBJ2-3, with 10 bases aligning to TRBD2. Here the CDR3 DNA reads TGTGCCAGCAGTCCGGGGCTAGCGGGAGTTACAGATACGCAGTATTTT. Amino acids: CASSPGLAGVTDTQYF.